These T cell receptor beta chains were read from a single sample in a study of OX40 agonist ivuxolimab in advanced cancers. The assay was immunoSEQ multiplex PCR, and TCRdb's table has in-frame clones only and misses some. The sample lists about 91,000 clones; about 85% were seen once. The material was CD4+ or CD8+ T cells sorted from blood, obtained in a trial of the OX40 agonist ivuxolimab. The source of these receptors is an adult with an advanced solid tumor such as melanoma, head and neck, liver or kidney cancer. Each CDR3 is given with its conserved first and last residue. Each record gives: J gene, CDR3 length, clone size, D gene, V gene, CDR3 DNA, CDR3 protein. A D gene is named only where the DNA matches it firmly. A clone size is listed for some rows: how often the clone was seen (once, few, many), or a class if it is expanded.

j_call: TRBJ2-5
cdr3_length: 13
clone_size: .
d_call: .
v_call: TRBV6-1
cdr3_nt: TGTGCCAGCAGTGGTCACCTATCGGAGACCCAGTACTTC
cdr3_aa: CASSGHLSETQYF

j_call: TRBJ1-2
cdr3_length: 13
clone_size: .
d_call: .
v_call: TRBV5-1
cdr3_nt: TGCGCCAGCAGCTTAGAGGCAAACTATGGCTACACCTTC
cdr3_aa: CASSLEANYGYTF

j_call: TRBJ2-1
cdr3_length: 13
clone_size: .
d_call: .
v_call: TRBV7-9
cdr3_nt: TGTGCCAGCAGCTTACGACAGGAGGCATCCCAGTTCTTC
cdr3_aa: CASSLRQEASQFF

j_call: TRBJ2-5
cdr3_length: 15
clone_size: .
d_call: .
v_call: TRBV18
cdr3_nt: TGTGCCAGCTCACCTTTGGAGACTTGGAAAGAGACCCAGTACTTC
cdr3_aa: CASSPLETWKETQYF

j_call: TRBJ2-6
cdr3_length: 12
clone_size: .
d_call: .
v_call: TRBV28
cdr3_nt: TGTGCCAGCACCTCTGGGGCCAACGTCCTGACTTTC
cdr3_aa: CASTSGANVLTF

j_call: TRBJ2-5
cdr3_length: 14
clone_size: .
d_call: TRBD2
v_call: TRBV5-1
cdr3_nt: TGCGCCAGCAGCAAAGCGGGGGGGCGTGAGACCCAGTACTTC
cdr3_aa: CASSKAGGRETQYF

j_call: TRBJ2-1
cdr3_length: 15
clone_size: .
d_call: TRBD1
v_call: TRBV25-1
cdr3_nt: TGTGCCAGCAGTGGGGACAGGGGGCTATACAATGAGCAGTTCTTC
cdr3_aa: CASSGDRGLYNEQFF

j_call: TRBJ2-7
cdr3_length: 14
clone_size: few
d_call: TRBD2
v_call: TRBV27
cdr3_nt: TGTGCCAGCAGTTTAACCCTAGCGGTCTACGAGCAGTACTTC
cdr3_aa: CASSLTLAVYEQYF

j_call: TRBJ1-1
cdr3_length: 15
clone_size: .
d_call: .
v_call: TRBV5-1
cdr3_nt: TGCGCCAGCACACTACAGGGACCTCAGAACACTGAAGCTTTCTTT
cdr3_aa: CASTLQGPQNTEAFF

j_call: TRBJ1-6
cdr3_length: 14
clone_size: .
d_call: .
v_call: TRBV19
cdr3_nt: TGTGCCAGTAGTACCCCGGGGGGGTTTACACCCCTCCACTTT
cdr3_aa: CASSTPGGFTPLHF

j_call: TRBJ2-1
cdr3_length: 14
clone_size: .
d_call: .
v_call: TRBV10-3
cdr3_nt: TGTGCCATCAGTGAGCCCCCGGTATACAATGAGCAGTTCTTC
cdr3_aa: CAISEPPVYNEQFF

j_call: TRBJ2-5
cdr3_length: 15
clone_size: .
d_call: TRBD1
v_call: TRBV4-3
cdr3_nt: TGCGCCAGCAGCCTCACAGGGACAGATCAAGAGACCCAGTACTTC
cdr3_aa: CASSLTGTDQETQYF

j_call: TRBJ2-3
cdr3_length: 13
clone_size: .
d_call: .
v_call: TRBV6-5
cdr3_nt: TGTGCCAGCAGTTACTCCAGTTTAGATACGCAGTATTTT
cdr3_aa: CASSYSSLDTQYF

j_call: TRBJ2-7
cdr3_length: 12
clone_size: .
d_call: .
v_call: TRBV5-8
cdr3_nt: TGTGCCAGCAGCTTGACCAACTACGAGCAGTACTTC
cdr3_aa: CASSLTNYEQYF

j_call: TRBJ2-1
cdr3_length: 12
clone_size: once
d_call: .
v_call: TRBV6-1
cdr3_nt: TGTGCCAGCATTGGGGGGATCGGAGGGCAGTTCTTC
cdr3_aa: CASIGGIGGQFF

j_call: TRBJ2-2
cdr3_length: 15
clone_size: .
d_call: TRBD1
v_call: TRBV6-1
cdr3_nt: TGTGCCAGCAGACAGGGGTACGAACGCACCGGGGAGCTGTTTTTT
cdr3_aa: CASRQGYERTGELFF

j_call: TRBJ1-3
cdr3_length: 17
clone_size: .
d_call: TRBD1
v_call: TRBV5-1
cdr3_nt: TGCGCCAGCAGCCAGGGGGACAGGGGATTTGCTGGAAACACCATATATTTT
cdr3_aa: CASSQGDRGFAGNTIYF

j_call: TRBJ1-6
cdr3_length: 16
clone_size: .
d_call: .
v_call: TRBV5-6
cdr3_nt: TGTGCCAGCAGCTTGTTTTCACCTCCAGGTATTTCACCCCTCCACTTT
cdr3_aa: CASSLFSPPGISPLHF

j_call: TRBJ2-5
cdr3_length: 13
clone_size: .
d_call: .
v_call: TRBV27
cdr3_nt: TGTGCCAGCAGTTTCAAGTACCAAGAGACCCAGTACTTC
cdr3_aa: CASSFKYQETQYF

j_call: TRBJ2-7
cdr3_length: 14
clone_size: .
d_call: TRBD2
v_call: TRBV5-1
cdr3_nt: TGCGCCAGCAGAACTAGCGTATCCTCCTACGAGCAGTACTTC
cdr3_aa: CASRTSVSSYEQYF

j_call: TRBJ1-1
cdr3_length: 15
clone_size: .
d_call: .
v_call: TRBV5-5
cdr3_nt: TGTGCCAGCAGATTATACGACAGACTGAACACTGAAGCTTTCTTT
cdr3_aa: CASRLYDRLNTEAFF

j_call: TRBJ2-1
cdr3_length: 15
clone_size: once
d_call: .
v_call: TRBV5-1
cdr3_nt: TGCGCCAGCAGCTCCATAATAGGTGGGGCGAATGAGCAGTTCTTC
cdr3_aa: CASSSIIGGANEQFF

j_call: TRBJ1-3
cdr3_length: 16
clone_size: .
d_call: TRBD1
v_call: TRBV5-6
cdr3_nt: TGTGCCAGCAGCTTGTCTGGGACAGTCTCTGGAAACACCATATATTTT
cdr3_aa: CASSLSGTVSGNTIYF

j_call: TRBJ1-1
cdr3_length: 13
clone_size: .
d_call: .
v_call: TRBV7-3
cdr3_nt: TGTGCCAGCAGCCACGCCAGGAACACTGAAGCTTTCTTT
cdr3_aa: CASSHARNTEAFF